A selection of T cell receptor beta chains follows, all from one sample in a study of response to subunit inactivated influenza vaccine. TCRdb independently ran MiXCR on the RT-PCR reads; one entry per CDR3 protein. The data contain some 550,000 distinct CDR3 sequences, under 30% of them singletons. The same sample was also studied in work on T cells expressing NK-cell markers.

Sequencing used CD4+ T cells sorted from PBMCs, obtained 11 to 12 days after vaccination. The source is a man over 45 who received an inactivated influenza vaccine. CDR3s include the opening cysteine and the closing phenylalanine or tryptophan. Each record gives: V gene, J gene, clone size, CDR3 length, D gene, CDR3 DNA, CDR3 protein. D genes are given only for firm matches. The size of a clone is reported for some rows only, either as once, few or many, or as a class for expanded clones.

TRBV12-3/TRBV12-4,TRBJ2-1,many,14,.,TGTGCCAGCAGTTTATCGTTGCGGTACAATGAGCAGTTCTTC,CASSLSLRYNEQFF
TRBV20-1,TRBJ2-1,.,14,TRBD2,TGCAGTGCTAGCTTTAGCGGGTACGCCCATGAGCAGTTCTTC,CSASFSGYAHEQFF
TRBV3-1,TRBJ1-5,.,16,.,TGTGCCAGCAGCCAAACTCAGGGATATAGCGGTCAGCCCCAGCATTTT,CASSQTQGYSGQPQHF
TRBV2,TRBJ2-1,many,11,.,TGTGCCAGCAGTGATTGGAATGAGCAGTTCTTC,CASSDWNEQFF
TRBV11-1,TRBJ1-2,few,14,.,TGTGCCAGCAGCTCCCGGGAAACCAACTATGGCTACACCTTC,CASSSRETNYGYTF
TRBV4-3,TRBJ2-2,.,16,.,TGCGCCAGCAGCCAAGATATCGCACAGTACACCGGGGAGCTGTTTTTT,CASSQDIAQYTGELFF
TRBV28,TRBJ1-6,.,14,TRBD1,TGTGCCAGCAGACGACAGGGGGGGAATTCACCCCTCCACTTT,CASRRQGGNSPLHF
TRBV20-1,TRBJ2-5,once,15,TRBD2,TGCAGTGCTAGAGTTGGCGGGGGGAGATGGGAGACCCAGTACTTC,CSARVGGGRWETQYF
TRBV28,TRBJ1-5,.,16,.,TGTGCCAGCAGTTTGACTCCGGGGGCAAGCAATCAGCCCCAGCATTTT,CASSLTPGASNQPQHF
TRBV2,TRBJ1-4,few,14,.,TGTGCCAGCCGGTCCTTAGGTTGGGATGAAAAACTGTTTTTT,CASRSLGWDEKLFF